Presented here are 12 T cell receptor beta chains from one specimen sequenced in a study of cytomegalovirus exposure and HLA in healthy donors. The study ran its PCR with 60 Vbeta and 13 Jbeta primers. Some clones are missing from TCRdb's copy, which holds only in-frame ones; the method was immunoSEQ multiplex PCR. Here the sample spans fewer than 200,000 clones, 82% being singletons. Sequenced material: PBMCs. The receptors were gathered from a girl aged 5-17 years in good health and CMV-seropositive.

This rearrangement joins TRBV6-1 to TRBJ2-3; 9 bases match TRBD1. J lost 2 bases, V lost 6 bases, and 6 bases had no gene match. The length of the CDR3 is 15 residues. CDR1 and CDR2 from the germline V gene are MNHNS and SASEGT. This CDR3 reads CASSRGQGPTDTQYF. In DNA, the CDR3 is TGTGCCAGCAGCCGGGGACAGGGCCCCACAGATACGCAGTATTTT.

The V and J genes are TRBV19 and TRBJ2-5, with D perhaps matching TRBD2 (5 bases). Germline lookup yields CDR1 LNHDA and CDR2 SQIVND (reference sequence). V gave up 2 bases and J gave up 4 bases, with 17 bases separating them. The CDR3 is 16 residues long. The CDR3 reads CASSISSSPRGETQYF. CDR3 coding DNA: TGTGCCAGTAGTATAAGTAGTTCTCCCCGGGGAGAGACCCAGTACTTC.

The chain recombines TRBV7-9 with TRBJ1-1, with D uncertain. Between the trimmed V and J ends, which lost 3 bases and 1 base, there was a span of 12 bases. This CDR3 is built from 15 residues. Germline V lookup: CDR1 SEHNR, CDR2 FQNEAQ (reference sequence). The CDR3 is CASSFFGEGNTEAFF. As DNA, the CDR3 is TGTGCCAGCAGCTTCTTCGGCGAGGGGAACACTGAAGCTTTCTTT.

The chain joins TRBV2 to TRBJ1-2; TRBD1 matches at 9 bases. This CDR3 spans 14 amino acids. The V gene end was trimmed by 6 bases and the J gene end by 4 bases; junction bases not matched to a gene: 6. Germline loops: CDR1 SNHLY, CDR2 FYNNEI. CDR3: CASSWDRAGYGYTF. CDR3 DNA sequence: TGTGCCAGCAGCTGGGACAGGGCTGGCTATGGCTACACCTTC.

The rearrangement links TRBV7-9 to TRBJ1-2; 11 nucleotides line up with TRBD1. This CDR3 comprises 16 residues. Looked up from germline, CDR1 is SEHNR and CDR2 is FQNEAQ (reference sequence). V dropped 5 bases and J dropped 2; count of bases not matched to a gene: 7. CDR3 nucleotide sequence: TGTGCCAGCAGCCTCCGGGACAGGGGGAACAACTATGGCTACACCTTC. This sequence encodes CASSLRDRGNNYGYTF.

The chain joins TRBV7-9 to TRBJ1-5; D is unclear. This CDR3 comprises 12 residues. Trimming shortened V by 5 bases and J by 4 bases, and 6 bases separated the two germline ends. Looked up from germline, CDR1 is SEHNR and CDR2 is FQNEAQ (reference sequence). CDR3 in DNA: TGTGCCAGCAGCCGGGGAAATCAGCCCCAGCATTTT. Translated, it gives CASSRGNQPQHF.

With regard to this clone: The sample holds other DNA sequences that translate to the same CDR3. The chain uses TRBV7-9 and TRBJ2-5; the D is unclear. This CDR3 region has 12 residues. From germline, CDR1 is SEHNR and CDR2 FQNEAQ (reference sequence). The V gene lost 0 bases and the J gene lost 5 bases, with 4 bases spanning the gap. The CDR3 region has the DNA TGTGCCAGCAGCTTAGCGAGGGAGACCCAGTACTTC. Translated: CASSLARETQYF.

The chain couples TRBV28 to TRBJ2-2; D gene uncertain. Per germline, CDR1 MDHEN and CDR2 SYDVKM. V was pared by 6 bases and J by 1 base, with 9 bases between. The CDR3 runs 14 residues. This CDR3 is CASSLLLNTGELFF. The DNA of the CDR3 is TGTGCCAGCAGCCTTTTATTGAACACCGGGGAGCTGTTTTTT.

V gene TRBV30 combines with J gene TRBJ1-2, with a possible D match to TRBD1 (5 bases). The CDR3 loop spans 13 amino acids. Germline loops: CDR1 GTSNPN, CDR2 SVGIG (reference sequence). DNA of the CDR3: TGTTCTCTTTCCCCCCGCGGGGCGGATGGCTACACCTTC. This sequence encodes CSLSPRGADGYTF.

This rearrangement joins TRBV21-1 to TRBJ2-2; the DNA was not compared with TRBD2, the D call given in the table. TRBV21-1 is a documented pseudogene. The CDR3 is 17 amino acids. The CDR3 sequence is CASSKGRLAGKTGELFF. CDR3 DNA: TGTGCCAGCAGCAAAGGAAGACTAGCGGGAAAGACCGGGGAGCTGTTTTTT.

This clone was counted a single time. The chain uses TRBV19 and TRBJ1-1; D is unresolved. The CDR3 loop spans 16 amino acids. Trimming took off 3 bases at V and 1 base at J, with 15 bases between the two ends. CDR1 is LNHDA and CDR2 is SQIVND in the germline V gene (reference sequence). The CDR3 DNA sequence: TGTGCCAGTAGTATCTCAGAGGGCTTAGCGAACACTGAAGCTTTCTTT. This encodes CASSISEGLANTEAFF.

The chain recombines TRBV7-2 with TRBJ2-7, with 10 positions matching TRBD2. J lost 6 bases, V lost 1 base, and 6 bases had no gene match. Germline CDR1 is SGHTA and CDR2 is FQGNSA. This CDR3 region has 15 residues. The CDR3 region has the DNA TGTGCCAGCAGCTTAGTCCCTAGCGGGGGTGCCGAGCAGTACTTC. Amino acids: CASSLVPSGGAEQYF.